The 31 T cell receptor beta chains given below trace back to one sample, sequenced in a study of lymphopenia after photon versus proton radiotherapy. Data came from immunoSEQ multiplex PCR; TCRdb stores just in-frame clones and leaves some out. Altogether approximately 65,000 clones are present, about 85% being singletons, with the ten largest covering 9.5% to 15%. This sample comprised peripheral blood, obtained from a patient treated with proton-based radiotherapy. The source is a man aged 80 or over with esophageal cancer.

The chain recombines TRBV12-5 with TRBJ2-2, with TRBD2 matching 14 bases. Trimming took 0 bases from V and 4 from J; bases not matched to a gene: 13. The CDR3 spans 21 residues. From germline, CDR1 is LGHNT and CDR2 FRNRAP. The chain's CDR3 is CASGLVLLPGLAGAGTGELFF. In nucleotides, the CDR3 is TGTGCTAGTGGTTTGGTACTCCTTCCGGGACTAGCGGGAGCCGGCACCGGGGAGCTGTTTTTT.

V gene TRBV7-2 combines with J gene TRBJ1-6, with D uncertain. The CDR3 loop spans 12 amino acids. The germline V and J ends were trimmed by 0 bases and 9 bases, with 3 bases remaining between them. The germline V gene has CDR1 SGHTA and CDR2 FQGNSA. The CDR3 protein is CASSLAGSPLHF. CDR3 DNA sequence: TGTGCCAGCAGCTTAGCGGGTTCACCCCTCCACTTT.

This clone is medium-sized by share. CDR3 in amino acids: CASSGLLGTGELFF. Written as DNA, the CDR3 is TGTGCCAGCAGCGGCTTACTCGGCACCGGGGAGCTGTTTTTT. The V and J genes are TRBV9 and TRBJ2-2; D call uncertain. This CDR3 region has 14 residues. The ends were cut back, 3 bases at V and 4 bases at J, with 10 bases in the middle. Germline V gene lookup returns CDR1 SGDLS and CDR2 YYNGEE.

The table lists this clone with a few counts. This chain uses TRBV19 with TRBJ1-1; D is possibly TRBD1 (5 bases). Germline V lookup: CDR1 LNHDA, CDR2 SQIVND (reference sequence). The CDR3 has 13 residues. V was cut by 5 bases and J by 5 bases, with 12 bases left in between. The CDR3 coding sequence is TGTGCCAGTAGTGACACGGGGGGAACTGAAGCTTTCTTT. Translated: CASSDTGGTEAFF. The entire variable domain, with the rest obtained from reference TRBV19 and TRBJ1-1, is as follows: DGGITQSPKYLFRKEGQNVTLSCEQNLNHDAMYWYRQDPGQGLRLIYYSQIVNDFQKGDIAEGYSVSREKKESFPLTVTSAQKNPTAFYLCASSDTGGTEAFFGQGTRLTVV.

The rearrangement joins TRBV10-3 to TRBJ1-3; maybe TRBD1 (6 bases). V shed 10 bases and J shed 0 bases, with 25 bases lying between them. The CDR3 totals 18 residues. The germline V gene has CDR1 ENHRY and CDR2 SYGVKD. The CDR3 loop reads CATLPGMGGILSGNTIYF. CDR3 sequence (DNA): TGTGCCACCCTACCTGGGATGGGGGGCATTCTCTCTGGAAACACCATATATTTT.

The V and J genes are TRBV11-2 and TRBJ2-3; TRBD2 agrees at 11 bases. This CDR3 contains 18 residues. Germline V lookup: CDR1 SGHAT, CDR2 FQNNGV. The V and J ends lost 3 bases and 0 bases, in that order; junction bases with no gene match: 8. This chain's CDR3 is CASSLGWASGRSTDTQYF. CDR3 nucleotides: TGTGCCAGCAGCTTGGGGTGGGCTAGCGGGAGGAGCACAGATACGCAGTATTTT.

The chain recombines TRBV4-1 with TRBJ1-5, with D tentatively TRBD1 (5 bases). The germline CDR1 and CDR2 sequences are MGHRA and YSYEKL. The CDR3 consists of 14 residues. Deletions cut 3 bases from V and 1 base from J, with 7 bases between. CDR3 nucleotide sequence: TGCGCCAGCAGCCACAGGGAAAGCAATCAGCCCCAGCATTTT. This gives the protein CASSHRESNQPQHF.

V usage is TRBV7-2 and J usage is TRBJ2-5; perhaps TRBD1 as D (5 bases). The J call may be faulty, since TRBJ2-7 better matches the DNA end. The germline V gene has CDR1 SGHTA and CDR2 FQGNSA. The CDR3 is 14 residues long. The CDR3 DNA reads TGTGCCAGCAGCTTTTCTTCAGGGTCCTACGAGCAGTACTTC. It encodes CASSFSSGSYEQYF.

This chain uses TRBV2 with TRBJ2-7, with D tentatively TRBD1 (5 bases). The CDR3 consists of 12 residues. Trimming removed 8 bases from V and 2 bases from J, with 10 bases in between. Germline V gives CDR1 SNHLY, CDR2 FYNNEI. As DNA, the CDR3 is TGTGCCAGCCAAGGGGTGCCCTACGAGCAGTACTTC. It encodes CASQGVPYEQYF.

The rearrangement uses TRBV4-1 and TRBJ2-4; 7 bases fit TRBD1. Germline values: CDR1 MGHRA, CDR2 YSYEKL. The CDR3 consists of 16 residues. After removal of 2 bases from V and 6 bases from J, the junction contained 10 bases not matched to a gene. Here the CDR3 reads CASSQPTGSVLNIQYF. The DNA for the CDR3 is TGCGCCAGCAGCCAACCGACAGGGAGTGTGTTAAACATTCAGTACTTC.

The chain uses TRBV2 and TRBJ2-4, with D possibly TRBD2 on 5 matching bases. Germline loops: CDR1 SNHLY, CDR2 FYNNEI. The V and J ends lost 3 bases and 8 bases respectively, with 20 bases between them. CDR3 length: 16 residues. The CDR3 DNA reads TGTGCCAGCAGTGACGCAACTAGTTTGGGTATAGACATTCAGTACTTC. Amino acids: CASSDATSLGIDIQYF.

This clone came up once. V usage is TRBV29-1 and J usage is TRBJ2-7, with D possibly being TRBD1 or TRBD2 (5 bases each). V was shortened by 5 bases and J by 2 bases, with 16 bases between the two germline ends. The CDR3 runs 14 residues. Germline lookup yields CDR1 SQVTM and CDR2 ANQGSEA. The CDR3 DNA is TGCAGCGTTTTGGGGGTGTTGGATACCTACGAGCAGTACTTC. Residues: CSVLGVLDTYEQYF.

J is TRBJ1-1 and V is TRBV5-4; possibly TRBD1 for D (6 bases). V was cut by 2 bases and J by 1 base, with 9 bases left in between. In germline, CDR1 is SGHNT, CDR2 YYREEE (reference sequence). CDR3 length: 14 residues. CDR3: CASSFGTQNTEAFF. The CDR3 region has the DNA TGTGCCAGCAGCTTCGGGACACAGAACACTGAAGCTTTCTTT.

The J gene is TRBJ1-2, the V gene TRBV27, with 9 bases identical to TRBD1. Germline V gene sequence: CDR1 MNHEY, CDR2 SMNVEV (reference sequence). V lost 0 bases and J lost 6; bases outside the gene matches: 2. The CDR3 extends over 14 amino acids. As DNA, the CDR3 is TGTGCCAGCAGTTTATCGGGACAGGGTCATGGCTACACCTTC. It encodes CASSLSGQGHGYTF.

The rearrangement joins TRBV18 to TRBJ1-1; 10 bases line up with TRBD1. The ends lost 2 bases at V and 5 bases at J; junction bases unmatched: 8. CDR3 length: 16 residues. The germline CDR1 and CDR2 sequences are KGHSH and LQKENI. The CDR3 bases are TGTGCCAGCTCACCAGACAGGGGGCGGTTGAGAACTGAAGCTTTCTTT. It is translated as CASSPDRGRLRTEAFF.

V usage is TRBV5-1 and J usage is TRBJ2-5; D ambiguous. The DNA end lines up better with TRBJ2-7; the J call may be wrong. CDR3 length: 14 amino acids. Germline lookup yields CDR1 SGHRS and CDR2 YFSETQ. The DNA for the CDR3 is TGCGCCAGCAGCTTTGCTGATTCACTTTACGAGCAGTACTTC. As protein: CASSFADSLYEQYF.

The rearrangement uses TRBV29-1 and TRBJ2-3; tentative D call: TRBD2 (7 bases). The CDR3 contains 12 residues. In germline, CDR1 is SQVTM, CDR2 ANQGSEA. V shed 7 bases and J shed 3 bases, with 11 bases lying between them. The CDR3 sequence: CSAEGGTDTQYF. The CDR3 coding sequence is TGCAGCGCCGAGGGGGGGACAGATACGCAGTATTTT.

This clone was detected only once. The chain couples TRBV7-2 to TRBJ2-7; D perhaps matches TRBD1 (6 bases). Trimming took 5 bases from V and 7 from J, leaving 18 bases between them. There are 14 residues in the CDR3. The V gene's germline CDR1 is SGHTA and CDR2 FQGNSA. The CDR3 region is CASSMGHRLLEQYF. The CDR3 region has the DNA TGTGCCAGCAGCATGGGACACCGCCTACTTGAGCAGTACTTC.

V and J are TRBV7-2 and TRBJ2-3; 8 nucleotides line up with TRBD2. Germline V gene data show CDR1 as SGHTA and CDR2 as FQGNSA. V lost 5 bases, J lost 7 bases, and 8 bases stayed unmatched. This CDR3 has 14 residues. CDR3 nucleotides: TGTGCCAGCAGCCAGACTAGCGCGAGGAATACGCAGTATTTT. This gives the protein CASSQTSARNTQYF.

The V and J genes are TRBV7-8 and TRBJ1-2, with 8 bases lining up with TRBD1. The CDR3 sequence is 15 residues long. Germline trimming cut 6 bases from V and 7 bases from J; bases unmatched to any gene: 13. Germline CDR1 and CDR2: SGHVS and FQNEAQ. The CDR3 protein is CASRRPGQGGGGYTF. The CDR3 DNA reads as TGTGCCAGCAGACGACCCGGACAGGGCGGTGGTGGCTACACCTTC. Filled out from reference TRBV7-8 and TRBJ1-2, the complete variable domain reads GAGVSQSPRYKVAKRGQDVALRCDPISGHVSLFWYQQALGQGPEFLTYFQNEAQLDKSGLPSDRFFAERPEGSVSTLKIQRTQQEDSAVYLCASRRPGQGGGGYTFGSGTRLTVV.

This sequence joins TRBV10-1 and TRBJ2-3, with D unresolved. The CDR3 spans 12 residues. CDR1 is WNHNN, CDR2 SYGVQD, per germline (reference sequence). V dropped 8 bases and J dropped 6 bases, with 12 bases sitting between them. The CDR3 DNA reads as TGCGCCAGCTTCCCCGTGCGGGATACGCAGTATTTT. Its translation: CASFPVRDTQYF.

CDR3 region: CASSSPSGRRYIGELFF. CDR3 nucleotide sequence: TGTGCCAGTAGTTCCCCTAGCGGGAGGCGGTATATCGGGGAGCTGTTTTTT. J is TRBJ2-2 and V is TRBV19, with TRBD2 matching 11 bases. This CDR3 has 17 amino acids. V shed 5 bases and J 7 bases; nucleotides not matched to a gene: 12. The V gene's germline CDR1 is LNHDA and CDR2 SQIVND (reference sequence).

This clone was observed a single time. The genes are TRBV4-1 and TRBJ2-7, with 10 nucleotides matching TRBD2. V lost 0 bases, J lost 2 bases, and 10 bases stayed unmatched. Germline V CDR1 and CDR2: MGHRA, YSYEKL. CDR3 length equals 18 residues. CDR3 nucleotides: TGCGCCAGCAGCCAAGACCCGACGAGCGGGGGGGGGACCTACGAGCAGTACTTC. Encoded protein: CASSQDPTSGGGTYEQYF.

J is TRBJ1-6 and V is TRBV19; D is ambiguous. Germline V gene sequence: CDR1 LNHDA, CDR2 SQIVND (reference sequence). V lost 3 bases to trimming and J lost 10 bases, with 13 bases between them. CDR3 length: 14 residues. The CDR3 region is CASSILGVGSPLHF. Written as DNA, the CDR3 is TGTGCCAGTAGTATCCTAGGAGTGGGCTCACCCCTCCACTTT.

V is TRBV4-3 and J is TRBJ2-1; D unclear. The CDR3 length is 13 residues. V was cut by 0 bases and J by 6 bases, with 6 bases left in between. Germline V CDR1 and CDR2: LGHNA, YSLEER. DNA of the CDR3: TGCGCCAGCAGCCAAGATTCCGGCAATGAGCAGTTCTTC. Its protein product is CASSQDSGNEQFF.

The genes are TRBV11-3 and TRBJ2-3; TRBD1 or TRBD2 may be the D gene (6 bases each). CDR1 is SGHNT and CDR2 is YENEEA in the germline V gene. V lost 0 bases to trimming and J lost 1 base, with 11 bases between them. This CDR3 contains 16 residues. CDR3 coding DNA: TGTGCCAGCAGCTTAGACGGGGGCCTGGGCACAGATACGCAGTATTTT. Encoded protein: CASSLDGGLGTDTQYF.

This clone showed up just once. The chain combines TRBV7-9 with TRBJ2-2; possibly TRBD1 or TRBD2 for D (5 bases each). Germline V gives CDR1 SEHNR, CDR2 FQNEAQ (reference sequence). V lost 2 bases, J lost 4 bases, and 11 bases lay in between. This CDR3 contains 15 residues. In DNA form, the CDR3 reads TGTGCCAGCAGCTTACTTGGGGGTACCACCGGGGAGCTGTTTTTT. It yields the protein CASSLLGGTTGELFF.

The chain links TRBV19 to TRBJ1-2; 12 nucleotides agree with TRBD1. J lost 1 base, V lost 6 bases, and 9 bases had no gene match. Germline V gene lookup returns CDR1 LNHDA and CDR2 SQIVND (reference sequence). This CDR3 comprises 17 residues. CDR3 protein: CASSPGTGGHRNYGYTF. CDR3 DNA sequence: TGTGCCAGTAGCCCCGGGACAGGGGGCCATCGTAACTATGGCTACACCTTC.

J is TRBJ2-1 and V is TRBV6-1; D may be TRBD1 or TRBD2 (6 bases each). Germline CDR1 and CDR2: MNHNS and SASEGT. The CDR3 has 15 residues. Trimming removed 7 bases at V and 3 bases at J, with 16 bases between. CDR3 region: CASIPVGGLYNEQFF. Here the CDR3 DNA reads TGTGCCAGCATCCCGGTGGGGGGCCTCTACAATGAGCAGTTCTTC.

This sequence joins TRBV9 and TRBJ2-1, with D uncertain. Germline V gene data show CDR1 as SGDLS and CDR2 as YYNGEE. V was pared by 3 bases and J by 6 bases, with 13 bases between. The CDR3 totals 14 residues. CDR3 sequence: CASSASVPSNEQFF. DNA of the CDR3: TGTGCCAGCAGCGCCTCTGTTCCGAGCAATGAGCAGTTCTTC.

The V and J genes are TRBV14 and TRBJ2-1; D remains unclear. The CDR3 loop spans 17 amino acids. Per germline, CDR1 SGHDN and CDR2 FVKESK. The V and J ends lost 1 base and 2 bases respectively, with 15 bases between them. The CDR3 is CASSQGLSGNPYNEQFF. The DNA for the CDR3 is TGTGCCAGCAGCCAAGGTCTCAGTGGAAACCCCTACAATGAGCAGTTCTTC.